The present T cell receptor beta chain was sequenced within a study of blood T cell repertoires in COVID-19. Per the authors' pipeline: Using reference gene primer amplification, nucleated cell counts were estimated. Only in-frame clones appear in the TCRdb table, and some are missing; sequencing was by immunoSEQ multiplex PCR. V and J calls and clone size follow that table, whereas D and trimming were derived from the DNA. Seen here are approximately 500,000 clones, 85% to 90% observed once, and the top ten hold 7.8%. Germline CDR1 reads KGHDR; CDR2 reads SFDVKD. With V trimmed by 7 bases and J by 6 bases, 10 bases remained unmatched. CDR3 length: 14 amino acids.

The chain carries TRBV24-1 and TRBJ2-5; TRBD2 agrees at 7 bases. The sample consisted of peripheral blood. The TCR sequence derives from a woman between 50 and 59 years old with COVID-19, enrolled during active disease. The DNA for the CDR3 is TGTGCCACCAGCCCAGCGGGGAACGCGAAGACCCAGTACTTC. This codes for CATSPAGNAKTQYF.